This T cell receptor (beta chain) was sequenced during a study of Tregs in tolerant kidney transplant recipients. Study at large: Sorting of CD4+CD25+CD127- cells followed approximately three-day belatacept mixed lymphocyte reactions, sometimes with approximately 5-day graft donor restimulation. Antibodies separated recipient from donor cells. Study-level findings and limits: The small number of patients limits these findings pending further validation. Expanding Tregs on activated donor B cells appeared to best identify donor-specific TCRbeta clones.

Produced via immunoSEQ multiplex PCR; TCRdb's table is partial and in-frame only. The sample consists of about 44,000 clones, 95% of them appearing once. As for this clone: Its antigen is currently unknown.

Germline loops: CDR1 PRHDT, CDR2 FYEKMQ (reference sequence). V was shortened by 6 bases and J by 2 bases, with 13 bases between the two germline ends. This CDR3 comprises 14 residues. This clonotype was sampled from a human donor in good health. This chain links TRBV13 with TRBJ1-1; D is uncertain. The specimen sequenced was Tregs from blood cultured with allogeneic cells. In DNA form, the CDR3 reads TGTGCCAGCAGGCCTACAGCTACTAACACTGAAGCTTTCTTT. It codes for CASRPTATNTEAFF.